The rows below give T cell receptor beta chains drawn from one sample of a study of blood T cells in healthy people across ages. In TCRdb, the 5' RACE reads were re-called with MiXCR into one record per CDR3 protein. There are about 730,000 distinct CDR3 sequences in the sample; roughly two fifths occur only once, and about 20% lies in the top ten. The sequencing sample was made of blood. The source is a woman in her sixties in good health. CDR3s leave out the opening cysteine and the closing phenylalanine or tryptophan. Fields, in order: clone size, V gene, CDR3 protein. Some rows mark clone size as missing; the rest say once, few, many or name a class of expanded clone.

. | TRBV28 | ASSLRDRGRVAGRQGEQF
. | TRBV6-6 | ASSYPKTSGGLYNEQF
. | TRBV20-1 | SANGRRAKNIQY
few | TRBV7-2 | ASSPVGGQLF
. | TRBV7-2 | ASNQPTATWEQY
. | TRBV2 | ASSDRVGKQPQH
many | TRBV29-1 | SPYRAGVRPDTQY
. | TRBV7-2 | ASSAPGGPPGGEQY
. | TRBV20-1 | SARRGRDTEAF
. | TRBV20-1 | SARDQRGTEAF
few | TRBV7-2 | ASSGGGSNIQY
. | TRBV6-5 | ASRAAMQY
. | TRBV24-1 | ATSDRTGRVEQF
. | TRBV29-1 | SVEGTQGYFVESQY
. | TRBV7-3 | ASSSKQGSEQY
. | TRBV9 | ASSVNGRDYNEQY
. | TRBV7-9 | ASSPGQVKGDTQY
few | TRBV12-3/TRBV12-4 | ASSLAPGVDGYT
. | TRBV18 | ASSPGQVSYEQY
. | TRBV5-1 | ASSSKLIGDTGELF
. | TRBV6-2/TRBV6-3 | ASSYAGTNNEQF
few | TRBV4-3 | ASSQEGSRENEQY
. | TRBV30 | AWSVLGSLSASEKF
few | TRBV20-1 | SASLGGQGPETQY